The clone carrying this T cell receptor (beta chain) came up many times. The entire patient cohort was treatment-naive prior to thyroid surgery. The data originate from a study of metastatic and nonmetastatic thyroid tumors. Study-level information: Both malignant and benign thyroid patients supplied peripheral blood and tumor or nodule tissue samples, across which the repertoires of these patients were then compared.

In the original workflow: For papillary thyroid cancer, a distant-metastasis classifier was constructed from CDR3 differences observed across clinicopathological groups. Using MiXCR, TCRdb reanalyzed the PCR reads. Clone size and V and J calls follow TCRdb, not the original study. The sample lists roughly 20,000 clones; less than 40% were seen once. The sequenced material came from tumor tissue. The receptor's source is a male donor with papillary thyroid cancer or a benign thyroid nodule (not recorded which). Some clones in this sample may be carry-over from other donors' samples.

The CDR3 reads CSVAEVARGKYTF. The CDR3 region has the DNA TGCAGCGTTGCGGAGGTAGCCAGGGGGAAGTACACCTTC. This chain uses TRBV29-1 with TRBJ1-2; 7 bases fit TRBD1. With V trimmed by 4 bases and J by 11 bases, 13 bases remained unmatched. Germline values: CDR1 SQVTM, CDR2 ANQGSEA. This CDR3 region has 13 residues.